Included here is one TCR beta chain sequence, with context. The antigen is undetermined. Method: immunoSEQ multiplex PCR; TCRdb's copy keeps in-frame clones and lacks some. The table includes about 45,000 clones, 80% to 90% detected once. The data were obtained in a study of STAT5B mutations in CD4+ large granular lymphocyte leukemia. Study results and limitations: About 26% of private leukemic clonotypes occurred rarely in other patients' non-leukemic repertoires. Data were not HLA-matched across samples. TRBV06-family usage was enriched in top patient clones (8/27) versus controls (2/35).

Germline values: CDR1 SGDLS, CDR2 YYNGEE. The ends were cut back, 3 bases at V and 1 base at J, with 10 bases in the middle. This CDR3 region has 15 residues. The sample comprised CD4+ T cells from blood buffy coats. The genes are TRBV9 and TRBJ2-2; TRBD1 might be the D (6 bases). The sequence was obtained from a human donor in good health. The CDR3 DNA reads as TGTGCCAGCAGCGAGGGGGTCGTGAACACCGGGGAGCTGTTTTTT. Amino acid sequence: CASSEGVVNTGELFF.